These 6 T cell receptor beta chains came from one sample sequenced in a study of molecular identifiers for immune sequencing clone quantification. TCRdb independently ran MiXCR on the PCR reads; one entry per CDR3 protein. The top ten clones hold about 1% of a sample with 35,000 or so distinct CDR3 sequences, 19% of them seen once. What was sequenced was naive CD8+ T cells from blood, with Jurkat cell RNA spiked in. The subset is: FACS-sorted CD8+CD4-CCR7+CD45RA+ naive T cells. All receptors come from a human donor in good health. Some libraries in this study had Jurkat cell RNA spiked in.

This clonotype was seen at least ten times. V is TRBV6-6 and J is TRBJ1-1; TRBD1 matches at 8 bases. V was pared by 6 bases and J by 7 bases, with 7 bases of the junction left unmatched. The CDR3 has 13 residues. Germline values: CDR1 MNHNY, CDR2 SVGAGI (reference sequence). The CDR3 is CASRPTGDFEAFF. CDR3 nucleotides: TGTGCCAGCAGACCGACAGGGGATTTTGAAGCTTTCTTT.

This clonotype was observed many times. The J gene is TRBJ2-3, the V gene TRBV13, with D maybe TRBD2 (6 bases). The CDR3 loop spans 16 amino acids. The germline gives CDR1 PRHDT, CDR2 FYEKMQ (reference sequence). V lost 0 bases to trimming and J lost 0 bases, with 10 bases between them. The CDR3 coding sequence is TGTGCCAGCAGCTTAGGCTCCGGGACTAGCACAGATACGCAGTATTTT. This translates into CASSLGSGTSTDTQYF.

J is TRBJ2-1 and V is TRBV29-1, with TRBD2 matching over 9 bases. Per germline, CDR1 SQVTM and CDR2 ANQGSEA. J lost 6 bases, V lost 0 bases, and 6 bases had no gene match. The CDR3 totals 15 residues. The CDR3 reads CSVEERLAATNEQFF. The CDR3 DNA reads as TGCAGCGTTGAAGAAAGACTAGCGGCGACCAATGAGCAGTTCTTC.

This clonotype was recorded at least ten times. This chain joins TRBV4-3 and TRBJ1-1; possible D gene TRBD1, 5 bases. The germline V gene encodes CDR1 LGHNA and CDR2 YSLEER. V shed 6 bases and J shed 4 bases, with 18 bases lying between them. The CDR3 consists of 15 residues. Here the CDR3 reads CASSQTAGESTEAFF. CDR3 DNA sequence: TGCGCCAGCAGTCAAACCGCGGGGGAATCCACTGAAGCTTTCTTT.

This clonotype was observed a few times. V is TRBV12-3 or TRBV12-4 and J is TRBJ1-5, with 7 bases lining up with TRBD1. The length of the CDR3 is 15 residues. J was trimmed by 1 base and V by 5 bases; bases with no gene match: 5. The CDR3 DNA reads TGTGCCAGCAGTCCGTGGGACAGCAGCAATCAGCCCCAGCATTTT. It specifies CASSPWDSSNQPQHF.

In its sample, this clonotype was seen many times. The rearrangement links TRBV6-1 to TRBJ1-5; D might be TRBD1 (5 bases). The germline gives CDR1 MNHNS, CDR2 SASEGT. Trimming stripped 0 bases from V and 7 bases from J, with 10 bases between. The CDR3 contains 14 residues. CDR3 loop: CASSEAGANQPQHF. The CDR3 DNA is TGTGCCAGCAGTGAAGCAGGGGCTAACCAGCCCCAGCATTTT.